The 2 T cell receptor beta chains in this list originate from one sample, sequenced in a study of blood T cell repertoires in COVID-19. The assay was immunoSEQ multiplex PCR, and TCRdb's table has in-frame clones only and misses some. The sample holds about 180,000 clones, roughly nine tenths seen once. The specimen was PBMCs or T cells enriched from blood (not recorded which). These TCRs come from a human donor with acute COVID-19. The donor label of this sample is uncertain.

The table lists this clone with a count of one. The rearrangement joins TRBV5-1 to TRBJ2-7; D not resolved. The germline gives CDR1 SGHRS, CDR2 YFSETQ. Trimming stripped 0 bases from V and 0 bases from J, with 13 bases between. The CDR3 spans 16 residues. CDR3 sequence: CASSLVGAMSSYEQYF. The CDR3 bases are TGCGCCAGCAGCTTGGTGGGCGCAATGAGCTCCTACGAGCAGTACTTC.

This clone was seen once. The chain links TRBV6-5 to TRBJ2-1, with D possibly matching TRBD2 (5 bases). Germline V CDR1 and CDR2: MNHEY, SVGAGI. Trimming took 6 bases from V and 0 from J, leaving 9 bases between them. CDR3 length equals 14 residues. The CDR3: CASSMGSSYNEQFF. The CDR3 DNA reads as TGTGCCAGCAGCATGGGGAGCTCCTACAATGAGCAGTTCTTC.